These T cell receptor beta chains were read from a single sample in a study of OX40 agonist ivuxolimab in advanced cancers. Repertoires were generated with immunoSEQ multiplex PCR, while TCRdb's copy carries only in-frame clones and drops some. The sample shows around 99,000 clones, around 93% of them seen only once. The sample in question was CD4+ or CD8+ T cells sorted from blood, obtained in a trial of the OX40 agonist ivuxolimab. These receptor sequences come from an adult with an advanced solid tumor such as melanoma, head and neck, liver or kidney cancer. The CDR3 runs from the conserved cysteine through the conserved F or W. The D gene is left open where the match is weak. Size is stated for part of the rows, as once, few or many counts, or as a class when the clone is expanded.

j_call,v_call,d_call,clone_size,cdr3_nt,cdr3_aa
TRBJ1-6,TRBV27,TRBD1,-,TGTGCCAGCAGTAAGGGACAGGGAGGGTCACCCCTCCACTTT,CASSKGQGGSPLHF
TRBJ2-1,TRBV5-6,-,-,TGTGCCAGCAGCCGGGACAATGAGCAGTTCTTC,CASSRDNEQFF
TRBJ2-2,TRBV28,-,-,TGTGCCAGCATATTGATCCCACTAAAGCATACCGGGGAGCTGTTTTTT,CASILIPLKHTGELFF
TRBJ2-7,TRBV21-1,-,-,TGTGCCAGCAGCAGACAGGGACCAATCTCCTACGAGCAGTACTTC,CASSRQGPISYEQYF
TRBJ1-2,TRBV30,-,-,TGTGCCTGGAAATCCGGGCAGGTGGTCTATGGCTACACCTTC,CAWKSGQVVYGYTF
TRBJ1-4,TRBV27,TRBD1,-,TGTGCCAGCCTGTCCGGGACAGATAATGAAAAACTGTTTTTT,CASLSGTDNEKLFF
TRBJ1-1,TRBV28,-,-,TGTGCCAGCAGGTTAGATGGTGCCACTGAAGCTTTCTTT,CASRLDGATEAFF
TRBJ1-2,TRBV29-1,TRBD1,once,TGCAGCGTTGTTATGACAGGGGGCTGGGGCTACACCTTC,CSVVMTGGWGYTF
TRBJ1-5,TRBV2,-,few,TGTGCCAGCAGTGAGGGCCAGACGAAAATTCCCCAGCATTTT,CASSEGQTKIPQHF
TRBJ1-1,TRBV7-9,-,-,TGTGCCAGCAGCTTTCGGGGGGTCACTGAAGCTTTCTTT,CASSFRGVTEAFF
TRBJ2-5,TRBV6-1,-,-,TGTGCCAGCAGTGAAATTTCCGAGACCCAGTACTTC,CASSEISETQYF
TRBJ1-5,TRBV15,TRBD1,once,TGTGCCACCAGCAGAGAATACCAGGGGGTAAATCAGCCCCAGCATTTT,CATSREYQGVNQPQHF
TRBJ2-3,TRBV25-1,-,-,TGTGCCAGCAGTGACGTCCTTCTAGGAGATACGCAGTATTTT,CASSDVLLGDTQYF
TRBJ2-3,TRBV5-1,-,-,TGCGCCAGCAGCCCCGGTATTCAGGCTCCCGGCGGGGATACGCAGTATTTT,CASSPGIQAPGGDTQYF
TRBJ1-1,TRBV19,-,once,TGTGCCAGTAGCCTAGGAGGGGGTAAGACTGAAGCTTTCTTT,CASSLGGGKTEAFF
TRBJ1-1,TRBV5-1,TRBD1,-,TGCGCCAGCAGCTCAGACAGGGCGGTGAACACTGAAGCTTTCTTT,CASSSDRAVNTEAFF
TRBJ2-7,TRBV6-6,-,-,TGTGCCAGCAGTTACGGCCTTGGGGTCGAGCAGTACTTC,CASSYGLGVEQYF
TRBJ2-1,TRBV6-4,TRBD2,-,TGTGCCAGCAGTGTAACGGGAGGGCAAGGCGGTGAGCAGTTCTTC,CASSVTGGQGGEQFF
TRBJ2-7,TRBV2,TRBD2,-,TGTGCCAGCAGTGAAGGACTAGCCGGGTACGAGCAGTACTTC,CASSEGLAGYEQYF
TRBJ2-1,TRBV28,TRBD2,once,TGTGCCAGCAGTTTGACGGCGGGAGTTTTAGGTGAGCAGTTCTTC,CASSLTAGVLGEQFF
TRBJ2-2,TRBV29-1,TRBD1,-,TGCAGCGGGCGAGACAGGGGCAAGAACACCGGGGAGCTGTTTTTT,CSGRDRGKNTGELFF
TRBJ2-6,TRBV28,-,-,TGTGCCAGCGTCGACCTTTATGCGGGAGGGGCCAACGTCCTGACTTTC,CASVDLYAGGANVLTF